These T cell receptor beta chains were read from a single sample in a study of cytomegalovirus exposure and HLA in healthy donors. The assay was immunoSEQ multiplex PCR, and TCRdb's table has in-frame clones only and misses some. Here the sample spans tens of thousands of clones, approximately 91% being singletons. Sequenced input: PBMCs. Source of these receptors: a man between 18 and 35 years old in good health and CMV-seronegative. Each CDR3 is given with its conserved first and last residue. Each record gives: D gene, clone size, V gene, J gene, CDR3 DNA, CDR3 protein. A D gene is named only where the DNA matches it firmly. For some rows the clone size is stated as once, few or many, or as a class when expanded; others skip it.

TRBD2	.	TRBV5-1	TRBJ2-1	TGCGCCAGCAGCACCGGCGAGGGCAGCGGGAGTCTCAATGAGCAGTTCTTC	CASSTGEGSGSLNEQFF
.	.	TRBV2	TRBJ2-3	TGTGCCAGCAGTGAAGCGCCGAGGACTATTCTCACAGATACGCAGTATTTT	CASSEAPRTILTDTQYF
.	.	TRBV19	TRBJ2-7	TGTGCCAGTAGCTTCGGCAGGGATTACGAGCAGTACTTC	CASSFGRDYEQYF
TRBD2	.	TRBV28	TRBJ2-2	TGTGCCAGCTTATCGCTTCGGACTAGCGGGAGGGCCCCCACCGGGGAGCTGTTTTTT	CASLSLRTSGRAPTGELFF
.	.	TRBV5-1	TRBJ2-1	TGCGCCAGCAGCCCCAGAGGGGGTGAGCAGTTCTTC	CASSPRGGEQFF
.	.	TRBV5-6	TRBJ2-1	TGTGCCAGCAGCTTGCCGAGCAATGAGCAGTTCTTC	CASSLPSNEQFF
.	.	TRBV28	TRBJ1-5	TGTGCCAGCAGCCCGCCCTCGAGTAGCAATCAGCCCCAGCATTTT	CASSPPSSSNQPQHF
TRBD2	.	TRBV5-4	TRBJ2-5	TGTGCCAGCAGCCTATCATTAGCGGGCCCCGGGGCCCAGTACTTC	CASSLSLAGPGAQYF
TRBD2	.	TRBV4-3	TRBJ2-1	TGCGCCAGCAGCCAGGATACTAGCGGGAGATCTGAGCAGTTCTTC	CASSQDTSGRSEQFF
.	.	TRBV10-3	TRBJ2-4	TGTGCCATCAGTGAGACGGGCGGGGGCGGAAACATTCAGTACTTC	CAISETGGGGNIQYF
TRBD2	.	TRBV19	TRBJ2-1	TGTGCCAGCAATCTCGGGGGGGAGTTGGTGGGCAATGAGCAGTTCTTC	CASNLGGELVGNEQFF
.	.	TRBV7-8	TRBJ2-7	TGTGCCAGCAGCCACCAGGGGCTCGACGAGCAGTACTTC	CASSHQGLDEQYF
TRBD2	.	TRBV29-1	TRBJ2-1	TGCAGCGGGACACTAGCGGGAGGGCCCCGTGAGCAGTTCTTC	CSGTLAGGPREQFF
TRBD1	.	TRBV19	TRBJ1-2	TGTGCCAGTAAAGAGCGACAGGGCTATGGCTACACCTTC	CASKERQGYGYTF
.	.	TRBV15	TRBJ1-2	TGTGCCACCAGCATTGGGCAGGGATTACCGAGCTACACCTTC	CATSIGQGLPSYTF
.	.	TRBV9	TRBJ2-5	TGTGCCAGCAGCCCCCAAGGGGCTCAAGAGACCCAGTACTTC	CASSPQGAQETQYF
TRBD1	.	TRBV7-9	TRBJ1-4	TGTGCCAGCAGCTTATCCGGGACAGGGATAGAAAAACTGTTTTTT	CASSLSGTGIEKLFF
.	.	TRBV6-5	TRBJ1-5	TGTGCCAGCAGTTACAACGGGGGGCAGCCCCAGCATTTT	CASSYNGGQPQHF
TRBD1	.	TRBV6-6	TRBJ1-2	TGTGCCAGCAGTTACGAACAGGGGGTCAGGGGCTACACCTTC	CASSYEQGVRGYTF
.	.	TRBV19	TRBJ1-2	TGTGCCAGTAGTATTCTCACAGACTATGGCTACACCTTC	CASSILTDYGYTF
.	.	TRBV4-2	TRBJ2-7	TGTGCCAGCAGCCAAGATCAGGGGGGAGATCGGGAGCAGTACTTC	CASSQDQGGDREQYF
.	.	TRBV29-1	TRBJ2-1	TGCAGCGTTGAGGACTTGCTTTACAATGAGCAGTTCTTC	CSVEDLLYNEQFF
TRBD2	.	TRBV4-1	TRBJ2-3	TGCGCCAGCAGCCAGGCTAGCGGAAACACAGATACGCAGTATTTT	CASSQASGNTDTQYF
TRBD1	.	TRBV28	TRBJ1-2	TGTGCCAGCAGTTTAATCGGGACAGGCTCTAACTATGGCTACACCTTC	CASSLIGTGSNYGYTF
TRBD2	.	TRBV10-3	TRBJ2-1	TGTGCCATCTCACCTAGCGGGACCAACAATGAGCAGTTCTTC	CAISPSGTNNEQFF
.	few	TRBV2	TRBJ2-7	TGTGCCTGTCGGGAGTTTATCTACGAGCAGTACTTC	CACREFIYEQYF
.	.	TRBV27	TRBJ2-1	TGTGCCAGCACTAATAGCGAGTCCTACAATGAGCAGTTCTTC	CASTNSESYNEQFF
.	few	TRBV29-1	TRBJ1-5	TGCAGCGCTACGACAGCGAGCAATCAGCCCCAGCATTTT	CSATTASNQPQHF
.	.	TRBV5-6	TRBJ1-2	TGTGCCAGCAGCTTGGGCCGGAGGAAGGGAGGAGCGAGCTATGGCTACACCTTC	CASSLGRRKGGASYGYTF
TRBD1	once	TRBV7-9	TRBJ2-7	TGTGCCAGCAACACCGGGACAGACTACGAGCAGTACTTC	CASNTGTDYEQYF
TRBD1	.	TRBV19	TRBJ1-5	TGTGCCAGTAAGTCACAGGGGGATCAGCCCCAGCATTTT	CASKSQGDQPQHF
TRBD1	.	TRBV6-5	TRBJ1-3	TGTGCCAGCAGTTACTCGACAGGGATGAGAAACACCATATATTTT	CASSYSTGMRNTIYF
TRBD1	.	TRBV7-9	TRBJ2-5	TGTGCCAGCAGCCCCCCCCTAGGGGGCGCGGGTGAGACCCAGTACTTC	CASSPPLGGAGETQYF
.	few	TRBV28	TRBJ2-7	TGTGCCAGCAGTCCCCGTCACGAGCAGTACTTC	CASSPRHEQYF
TRBD2	.	TRBV19	TRBJ2-7	TGTGCCAGTAGTACTACCCTAGCGGGGAATTATTTCTACGAGCAGTACTTC	CASSTTLAGNYFYEQYF
.	.	TRBV7-2	TRBJ2-7	TGTGCCAGCAGCGCCAACCAGGGGCCCTCGGGGGAGCAGTACTTC	CASSANQGPSGEQYF
.	.	TRBV6-1	TRBJ2-6	TGTGCCAGCAATGGGGGACACTCTGGGGCCAACGTCCTGACTTTC	CASNGGHSGANVLTF
TRBD2	.	TRBV7-2	TRBJ2-7	TGTGCCAGCAGCTTAGGTTCCCCTAGCGGGGGCTCCTACGAGCAGTACTTC	CASSLGSPSGGSYEQYF